These T cell receptor beta chains were read from a single sample in a study of blood T cell repertoires in COVID-19. Here immunoSEQ multiplex PCR was the method, and the copy in TCRdb shows in-frame clones only, minus some. The data hold 160,000 or so clones, with more than 70% observed a single time. Sequencing was done on a sample of PBMCs or T cells enriched from blood (not recorded which). These receptors were taken from a man aged 55-75 years who had recovered from COVID-19. Each CDR3 is given with its conserved first and last residue.

CDR3aa	v_gene	j_gene
CASSEGVLSGANVLTF	TRBV2	TRBJ2-6
CASSLGTVTGELFF	TRBV7-2	TRBJ2-2
CASSLGADQPQHF	TRBV5-1	TRBJ1-5
CASSILSGNEQFF	TRBV19	TRBJ2-1
CASSLSGGRAEIQYF	TRBV7-3	TRBJ2-5
CASSIYPPGAMNTGELFF	TRBV19	TRBJ2-2
CASSWSDRGRYPEAFF	TRBV5-4	TRBJ1-1
CASSSRGDGETQYF	TRBV5-4	TRBJ2-5
CAIRWGQGSLTDTQYF	TRBV10-3	TRBJ2-3
CASSRDRFYSGANVLTF	TRBV5-1	TRBJ2-6
CASSLTDRDDGYTF	TRBV7-9	TRBJ1-2
CASSLHSGTEAFF	TRBV5-1	TRBJ1-1
CATSRDRTENEKLFF	TRBV15	TRBJ1-4
CASCGTAGESEQFF	TRBV28	TRBJ2-1
CASSPEGERGFPYNEQFF	TRBV18	TRBJ2-1
CASSLVGTGNNEQFF	TRBV7-2	TRBJ2-1
CASSIGSGNQPQHF	TRBV19	TRBJ1-5
CSVEEWMAGVQFF	TRBV29-1	TRBJ2-1
CASSFGRGLAGDSTDTQYF	TRBV5-1	TRBJ2-3
CASNGGRGQGNYGYTF	TRBV19	TRBJ1-2
CSAGPGGQETQYF	TRBV29-1	TRBJ2-5
CASSQGQEETQYF	TRBV5-4	TRBJ2-5
CASSLGPTGEFPARYEQYF	TRBV6-6	TRBJ2-7
CASSLGRGTNEQFF	TRBV7-2	TRBJ2-1
CASSLDWQSEAFF	TRBV3-1/TRBV3-2	TRBJ1-1
CASSSGASRPQHF	TRBV5-6	TRBJ1-5
CASSLELGTKNIQYF	TRBV28	TRBJ2-4